This T cell receptor (beta chain) stems from a study of cytomegalovirus exposure and HLA in healthy donors listed by TCRdb under 2017. In the study overall: In an earlier analysis of roughly 500 of the donors, around 290 Gb of sequence data and 100 million or so unique TCR beta sequences from about 179 million T cells were reported. Approximately 310 gigabases of sequencing data and 75 million to 85 million unique TCR sequences made up an early release that covered several hundred HLA-typed donors. Among the roughly 400 genotyped donors, more than 70% belonged to the genetic ancestry cluster associated with self-reported Caucasian donors. The study aimed to test whether signatures of past pathogen exposure could be identified by cataloging public T cell receptors. The study profiled the T cell repertoires of hundreds of subjects by immunosequencing and related them to cytomegalovirus serostatus. Along with the roughly 700-subject first cohort, a separate validation cohort of over 90 different subjects was used. The study combined high-throughput TCR immunosequencing, statistical association of individual TCRs with disease status, and machine learning to predict cytomegalovirus infection status. A later analysis re-examined previously published TCR beta repertoires from 610 or so donors and added high-resolution HLA genotyping to investigate patterns of TCR occurrence. The later analysis used no new phenotypic data to find candidate immune exposures, relying instead on TCR beta sequences and their occurrence across donors. To decide whether each TCR beta V gene segment behaved as functional or pseudogenic, an earlier analysis of some 600 of the donors relied on high-throughput TCR beta sequencing. Donor age, sex, ethnicity and CMV serostatus were collected together with the repertoire data. Genome-wide SNP genotypes for about 55% of the 666 donors were used in a later genetic analysis, which treated that subset as a discovery cohort. All discovery cohort repertoires had been generated using a single sequencing platform. Both class I and class II loci were covered by HLA typing, at four-digit resolution. Typing coverage differed by locus: A, B, C, DRB1 and DQB1 were typed in about 620-640 donors, DQA1 in 522, DPA1 in 600 to 610, and DPB1 in just under 490. Five DR-DQ haplotypes were handled as single units for association and clustering because linkage in the cohort was strong. Among about 410 genotyped donors of the cohort, an average of approximately 200,000 unique TCR beta nucleotide sequences was sequenced per donor, of which about 19% were non-productive.

In total, 500 to 700 healthy bone marrow donors made up the cohort. All cohort members were sampled while nominally healthy, although unrecorded immune exposures were likely present. The donor tested CMV seropositive and was one of the 289 seropositive cohort members. Every donor gave a peripheral blood sample, and the peripheral blood mononuclear cells from that sample were used for TCR beta sequencing. Genomic DNA was extracted from the blood cell samples with the Qiagen DNeasy Blood Extraction Kit. A word on this clone: No cognate antigen has been identified for it. Per-base quality was not reported, and no clone a single base away is much larger than it.

Results and caveats for the whole study, not just this receptor: The 87-base-pair reads could not distinguish some IMGT-functional V segments, including TRBV6-2 and TRBV6-3, so those segments were excluded. According to a later genetic analysis, donors in an Asian-associated ancestry cluster had fewer N-insertions in productive TCRs than the approximately 630-donor mean. Because HLA typing was missing for some donors at each locus, association tests included only the typed subset. In an earlier analysis of approximately 590 of the donors, most TCR beta V segments were observed in productive rearrangements about 87% or about 30% of the time, broadly matching IMGT annotations. A later analysis found that most CMV-associated TCR beta chains appeared HLA-restricted, with HLA associations seemingly driven largely by CMV exposure. When HLA alleles, especially DR and DQ, strongly co-occurred, attributing TCR associations to individual alleles was difficult. The cohort was sequenced for TCR beta chains only, and without alpha or paired-chain data the features that could be detected were limited. Several of the top co-occurrence clusters appeared to be linked to parvovirus B19, influenza, CMV and Epstein-Barr virus, according to a later analysis. For the cohort, immune exposure information was limited to CMV serostatus. Compared with equally common non-associated chains, HLA-associated TCR beta chains in a later analysis were more clonally expanded and had lower generation probabilities. A further reported finding was that TCR beta sequences accurately predicted the HLA-A and HLA-B alleles for most subjects in the first cohort. V-gene and J-gene trimming of TCR beta chains was associated with a missense DCLRE1C variant in a later genetic analysis, and the association was replicated in an independent cohort. In a later analysis, the rate of TCR association differed among HLA loci, with DRB1 alleles having the most associated TCRs and HLA-C alleles having the fewest. Three of the identified cytomegalovirus-associated TCR beta chains were confirmed in vitro to be specific for cytomegalovirus antigens. It was suggested by the authors that the approach could potentially be generalized to other disease states and immunological phenotypes. Most TCR sequences were seen in very few donors, while some public TCRs were found in many individuals. A group of highly shared sequence variants was considered likely to be a technical artifact of the sequencing pipeline. Linkage disequilibrium might explain the correlated functional status among segregating V segments, but an unknown experimental factor could not be ruled out. Sequencing depth was assumed to be roughly uniform across donors in the presence/absence analyses, though that assumption may not hold. The study listed 164 TCR beta chains as associated with cytomegalovirus. At a false discovery rate of 0.05, a later analysis linked around 17,000 TCR beta sequences to specific HLA alleles. The classifier was reported to diagnose cytomegalovirus status with high specificity and sensitivity in both the original and validation cohorts. Because counts were too low, roughly 18 rarely observed V segments, including chromosome 9 orphons, were left out of the earlier analysis of over 550 of the donors.

Libraries were made using the immunoSEQ multiplex PCR assay. For the multiplex PCR, a mixture combining 60 forward primers for TCR Vbeta segments and 13 reverse primers for TCR Jbeta segments was used. The CDR3 region of rearranged TCR beta genes was amplified from genomic DNA by a multiplex PCR assay. The Illumina HiSeq System was used to sequence the amplified TCR beta libraries as 87-base-pair reads. The study's processing was this. Across the 640 or so repertoires, a later analysis counted 60 million to 90 million unique TCR beta chains, roughly 11 million of which were shared by at least two donors. To remove PCR and sequencing errors, raw reads were error-corrected and collapsed into unique sequences using a nearest-neighbor algorithm that merged closely related sequences. Alignment of CDR3 sequences to IMGT reference sequences was used to assign V, D and J gene segments. For a sequence to be retained, a match of at least six nucleotides was required to both a V gene segment and a J gene segment. Rearrangements were classified as productive when the CDR3 lacked stop codons and remained in frame with V and J, and all other rearrangements were classified as non-productive. CDR3 was defined by IMGT convention, running from the second conserved V-encoded cysteine to the conserved J-encoded phenylalanine. The earlier analysis of about 560 of the donors excluded any sequence lacking an unambiguous match to a single V gene segment. In an earlier analysis of 587 of the donors, V segments were called functional above 56.7% productive rearrangements and were called segregating when the between-donor standard deviation exceeded 5%. To diagnose cytomegalovirus status from the catalog of TCR beta chain sequences, a statistical classification framework was built. A later analysis assigned V and J genes by comparing TCR nucleotide sequences with IMGT/GENE-DB human TR gene sequences. Using the TCRdist pipeline, a later analysis assigned CDR3 sequences along with most-parsimonious VDJ recombination scenarios. A later analysis defined each TCR beta chain by its CDR3 amino acid sequence plus V-gene family, and excluded reads lacking a unique V-gene family. In a later analysis, some 600 highly shared, low-generation-probability nucleotide sequences were removed to address suspected cross-contamination and a sequencing artifact. In a later analysis, a clonal expansion index was calculated for each public chain from normalized within-repertoire ranks of inferred template counts. A later analysis computed generation probabilities with a VDJ recombination model fitted to out-of-frame rearrangements, and checked the results against IGoR. In a later analysis, TCR-TCR, TCR-HLA and TCR-CMV co-occurrence was scored with hypergeometric tests, and a repertoire-size bias correction was applied to TCR pairs. To estimate false discovery rates, a later analysis permuted the HLA or CMV assignments 20 times. In a later analysis, co-occurring TCRs were grouped with DBSCAN, and TCRdist sequence similarity was added when clustering was performed within HLA-allele-positive subsets. Repertoires with fewer than 30,000 or more than 120,000 public chains, plus five repertoires with anomalous nucleotide sharing, were excluded from co-occurrence clustering. This is the immuneACCESS table as TCRdb keeps it, with only in-frame sequences that have V and J called. A part of the clones is gone; compared with another copy, unresolved V genes explain less than half, and the rest is unexplained. That table furnishes V, J and clone size, whereas the DNA furnished D and trimming. Recorded for this sample are about 130,000 clones; 74% of them occurred a single time. The ten largest make up under 6.5% of the sample.

The CDR3 starts with the cysteine, ends with the phenylalanine, and has 16 residues. CDR3 DNA is the only sequence kept; it has 48 bases, read in frame from the first base. V is pruned by 0 bases and J by 6 bases, leaving 9 bases of the junction without a gene match. For CDR1 and CDR2, the germline V gene lists MNHEY and SVGAGI. This TCR was recovered from a woman aged 45 to 65 in good health and CMV-seropositive. The V and J segments used are TRBV6-5 and TRBJ2-3; TRBD2 matches 7 bases in the middle. Sequenced: PBMCs. CDR3 sequence: CASSYSRDYPADTQYF. The nucleotide sequence reads as follows: TGTGCCAGCAGTTACTCAAGGGACTACCCAGCGGATACGCAGTATTTT.